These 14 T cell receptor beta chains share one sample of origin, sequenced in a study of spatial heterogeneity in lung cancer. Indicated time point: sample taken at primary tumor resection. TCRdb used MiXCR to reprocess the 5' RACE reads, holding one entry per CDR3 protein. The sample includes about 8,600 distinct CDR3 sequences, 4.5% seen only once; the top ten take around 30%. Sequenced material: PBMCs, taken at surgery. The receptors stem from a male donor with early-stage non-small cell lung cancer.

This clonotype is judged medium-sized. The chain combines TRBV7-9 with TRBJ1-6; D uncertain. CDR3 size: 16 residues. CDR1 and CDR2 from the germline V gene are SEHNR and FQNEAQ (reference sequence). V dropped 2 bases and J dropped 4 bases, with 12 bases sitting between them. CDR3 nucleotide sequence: TGTGCCAGCAGCTTACGAATTGGCGGTTATAATTCACCCCTCCACTTT. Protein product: CASSLRIGGYNSPLHF.

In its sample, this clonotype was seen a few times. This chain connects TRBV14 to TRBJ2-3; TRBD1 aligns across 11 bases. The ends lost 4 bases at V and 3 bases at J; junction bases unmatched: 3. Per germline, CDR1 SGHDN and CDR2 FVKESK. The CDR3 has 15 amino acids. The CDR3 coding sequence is TGTGCCAGCAGCCGGACAGGGGGCGGGACAGATACGCAGTATTTT. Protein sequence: CASSRTGGGTDTQYF. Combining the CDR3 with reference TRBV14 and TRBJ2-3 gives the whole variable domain EAGVTQFPSHSVIEKGQTVTLRCDPISGHDNLYWYRRVMGKEIKFLLHFVKESKQDESGMPNNRFLAERTGGTYSTLKVQPAELEDSGVYFCASSRTGGGTDTQYFGPGTRLTVL.

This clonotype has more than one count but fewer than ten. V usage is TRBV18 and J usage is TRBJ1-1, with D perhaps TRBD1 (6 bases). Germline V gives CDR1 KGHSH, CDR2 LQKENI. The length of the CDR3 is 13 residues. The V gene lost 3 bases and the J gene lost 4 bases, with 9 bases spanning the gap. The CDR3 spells CASSPTGITEAFF. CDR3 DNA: TGTGCCAGCTCACCTACAGGGATCACTGAAGCTTTCTTT.

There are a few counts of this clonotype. DNA for the CDR3: TGTGCCACCCCAGCCGTAGGAAGCACAGGACTCTACGAGCAGTACGTC. Translation gives CATPAVGSTGLYEQYV. This chain joins TRBV24-1 and TRBJ2-7; D could derive from TRBD1 or TRBD2 (5 bases each). V gave up 9 bases and J gave up 3 bases, with 23 bases separating them. This CDR3 region has 16 residues. Looked up from germline, CDR1 is KGHDR and CDR2 is SFDVKD.

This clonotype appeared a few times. The CDR3 here is CASNPGQLNTEAFF. CDR3 coding DNA: TGTGCCAGCAATCCGGGACAGCTGAACACTGAAGCTTTCTTT. This sequence joins TRBV5-5 and TRBJ1-1, with 7 bases that match TRBD1. CDR1 is SGHKS, CDR2 YYEKEE, per germline (reference sequence). CDR3 length: 14 residues. After removal of 6 bases from V and 0 bases from J, the junction contained 5 bases not matched to a gene.

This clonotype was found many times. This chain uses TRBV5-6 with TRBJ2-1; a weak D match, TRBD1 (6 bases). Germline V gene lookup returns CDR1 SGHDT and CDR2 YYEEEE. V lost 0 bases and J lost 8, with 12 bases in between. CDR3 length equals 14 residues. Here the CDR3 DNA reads TGTGCCAGCAGCTTGGTGGACGGGACACATGAGCAGTTCTTC. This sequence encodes CASSLVDGTHEQFF. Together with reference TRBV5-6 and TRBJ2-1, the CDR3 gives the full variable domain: DAGVTQSPTHLIKTRGQQVTLRCSPKSGHDTVSWYQQALGQGPQFIFQYYEEEERQRGNFPDRFSGHQFPNYSSELNVNALLLGDSALYLCASSLVDGTHEQFFGPGTRLTVL.

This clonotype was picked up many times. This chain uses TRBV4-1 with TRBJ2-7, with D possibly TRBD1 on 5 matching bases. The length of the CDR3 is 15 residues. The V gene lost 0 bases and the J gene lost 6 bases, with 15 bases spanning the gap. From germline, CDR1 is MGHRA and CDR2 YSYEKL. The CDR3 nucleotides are TGCGCCAGCAGCCAAGAAGTAACCGGCGACAGCGAGCAGTACGTC. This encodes CASSQEVTGDSEQYV.

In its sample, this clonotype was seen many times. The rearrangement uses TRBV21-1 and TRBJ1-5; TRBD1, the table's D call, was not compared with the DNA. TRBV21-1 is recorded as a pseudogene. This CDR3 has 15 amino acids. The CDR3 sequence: CASSKAQTGDQPQHF. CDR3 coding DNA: TGTGCCAGCAGCAAAGCCCAGACAGGGGACCAGCCCCAGCATTTT.

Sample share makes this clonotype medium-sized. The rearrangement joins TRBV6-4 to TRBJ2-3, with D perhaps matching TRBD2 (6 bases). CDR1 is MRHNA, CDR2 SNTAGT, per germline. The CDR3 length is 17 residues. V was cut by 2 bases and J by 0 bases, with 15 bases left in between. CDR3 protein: CASSDRASVISTDTQYF. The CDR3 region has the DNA TGTGCCAGCAGTGACCGAGCTAGCGTTATTAGCACAGATACGCAGTATTTT.

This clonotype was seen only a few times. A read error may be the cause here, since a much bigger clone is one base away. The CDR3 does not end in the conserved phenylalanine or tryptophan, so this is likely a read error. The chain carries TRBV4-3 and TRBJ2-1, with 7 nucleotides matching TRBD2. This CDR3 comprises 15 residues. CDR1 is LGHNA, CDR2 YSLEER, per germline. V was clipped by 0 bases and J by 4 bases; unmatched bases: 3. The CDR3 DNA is TGCGCCAGCAGCCAAGAAGGCGGGGGATACAATGAGCAGTTCCTC. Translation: CASSQEGGGYNEQFL.

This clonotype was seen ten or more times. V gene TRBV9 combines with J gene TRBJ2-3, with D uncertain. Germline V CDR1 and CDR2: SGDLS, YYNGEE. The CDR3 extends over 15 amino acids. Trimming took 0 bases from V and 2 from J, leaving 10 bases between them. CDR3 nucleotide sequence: TGTGCCAGCAGCGTAGATGTAGGGTACACAGATACGCAGTATTTT. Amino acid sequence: CASSVDVGYTDTQYF.

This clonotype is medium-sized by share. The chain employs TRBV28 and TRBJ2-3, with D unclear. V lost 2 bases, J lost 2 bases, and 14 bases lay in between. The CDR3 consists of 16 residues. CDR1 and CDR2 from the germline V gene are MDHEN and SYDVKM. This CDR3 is CASSLRIARATDTQYF. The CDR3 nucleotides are TGTGCCAGCAGTTTAAGGATAGCTCGGGCCACAGATACGCAGTATTTT.

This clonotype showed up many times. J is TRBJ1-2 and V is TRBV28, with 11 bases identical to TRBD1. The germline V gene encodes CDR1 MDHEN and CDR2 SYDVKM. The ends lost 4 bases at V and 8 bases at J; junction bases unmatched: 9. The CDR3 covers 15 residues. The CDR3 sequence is CASSSRDRGRIGYTF. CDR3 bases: TGTGCCAGCAGTTCCCGGGACAGGGGGAGGATCGGCTACACCTTC.

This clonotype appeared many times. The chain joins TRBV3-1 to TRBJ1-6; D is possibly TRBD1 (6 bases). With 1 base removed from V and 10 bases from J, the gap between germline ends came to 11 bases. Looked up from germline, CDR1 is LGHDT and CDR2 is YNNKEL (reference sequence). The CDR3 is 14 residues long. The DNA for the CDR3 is TGTGCCAGCAGCCAAGGACAGGAAGGCTCACCCCTCCACTTT. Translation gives CASSQGQEGSPLHF. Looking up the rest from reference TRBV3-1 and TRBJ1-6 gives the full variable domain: DTAVSQTPKYLVTQMGNDKSIKCEQNLGHDTMYWYKQDSKKFLKIMFSYNNKELIINETVPNRFSPKSPDKAHLNLHINSLELGDSAVYFCASSQGQEGSPLHFGNGTRLTVT.